Reported below is one T cell receptor beta chain. V lost 3 bases and J 10 bases, leaving 18 bases between the germline ends. Germline values: CDR1 LGHNA, CDR2 YNFKEQ. The CDR3 covers 14 residues. The data are from a study of blood T cell repertoires in COVID-19. Repertoires were generated with immunoSEQ multiplex PCR, while TCRdb's copy carries only in-frame clones and drops some. This sample carries about 140,000 clones, more than 75% of them seen once, and the ten largest clones take roughly 4%. The source of this sequence is a woman older than 75 with acute or convalescent COVID-19. Sequencing used peripheral blood. The chain uses TRBV4-2 and TRBJ1-2; D may be TRBD1 (6 bases). CDR3: CASSQKGGGVDYTF. CDR3 nucleotides: TGTGCCAGCAGCCAGAAAGGGGGGGGAGTAGACTACACCTTC.